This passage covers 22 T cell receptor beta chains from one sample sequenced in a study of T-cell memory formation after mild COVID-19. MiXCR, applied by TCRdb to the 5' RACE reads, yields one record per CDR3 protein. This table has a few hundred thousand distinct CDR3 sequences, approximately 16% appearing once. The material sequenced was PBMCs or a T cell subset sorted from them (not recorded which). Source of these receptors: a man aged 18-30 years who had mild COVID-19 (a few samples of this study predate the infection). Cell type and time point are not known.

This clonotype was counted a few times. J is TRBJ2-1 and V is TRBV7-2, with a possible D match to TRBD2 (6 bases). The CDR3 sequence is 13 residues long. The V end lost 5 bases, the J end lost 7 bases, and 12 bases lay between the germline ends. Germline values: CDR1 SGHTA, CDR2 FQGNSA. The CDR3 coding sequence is TGTGCCAGCAGCCCCGGGACTCCTAATGAGCAGTTCTTC. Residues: CASSPGTPNEQFF. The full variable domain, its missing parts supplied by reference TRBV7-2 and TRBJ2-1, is GAGVSQSPSNKVTEKGKDVELRCDPISGHTALYWYRQSLGQGLEFLIYFQGNSAPDKSGLPSDRFSAERTGGSVSTLTIQRTQQEDSAVYLCASSPGTPNEQFFGPGTRLTVL.

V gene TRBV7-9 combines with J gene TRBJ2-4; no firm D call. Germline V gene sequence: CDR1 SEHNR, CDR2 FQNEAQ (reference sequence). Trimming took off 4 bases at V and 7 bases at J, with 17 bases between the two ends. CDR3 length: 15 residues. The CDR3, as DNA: TGTGCCAGCAGCTCCTTACTGGGGTATGGGAACATTCAGTACTTC. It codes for CASSSLLGYGNIQYF.

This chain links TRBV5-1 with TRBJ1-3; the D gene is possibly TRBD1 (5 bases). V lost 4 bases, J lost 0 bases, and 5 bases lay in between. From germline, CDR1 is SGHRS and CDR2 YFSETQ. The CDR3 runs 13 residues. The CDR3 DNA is TGCGCCAGCAGCGGGGGCTCTGGAAACACCATATATTTT. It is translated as CASSGGSGNTIYF.

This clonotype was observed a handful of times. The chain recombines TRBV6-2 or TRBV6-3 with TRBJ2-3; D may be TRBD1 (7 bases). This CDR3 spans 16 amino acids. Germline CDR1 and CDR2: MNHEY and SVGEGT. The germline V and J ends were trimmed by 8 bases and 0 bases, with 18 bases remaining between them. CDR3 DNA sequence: TGTGCCAGCGGGCGGAGGGGGCCTGAAAGCACAGATACGCAGTATTTT. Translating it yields CASGRRGPESTDTQYF.

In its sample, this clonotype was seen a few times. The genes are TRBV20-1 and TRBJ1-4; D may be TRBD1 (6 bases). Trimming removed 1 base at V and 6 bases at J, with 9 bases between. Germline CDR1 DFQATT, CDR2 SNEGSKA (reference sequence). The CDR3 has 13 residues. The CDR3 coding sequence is TGCAGTGCTAGAGTACAGGGTGATGAAAAACTGTTTTTT. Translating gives CSARVQGDEKLFF.

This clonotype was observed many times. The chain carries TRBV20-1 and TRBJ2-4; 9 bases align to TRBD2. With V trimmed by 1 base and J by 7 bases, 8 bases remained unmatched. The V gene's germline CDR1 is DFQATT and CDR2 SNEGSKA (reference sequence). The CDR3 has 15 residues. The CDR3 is CSARASSGDWNIQYF. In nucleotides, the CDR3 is TGCAGTGCTAGAGCGTCTAGCGGGGACTGGAACATTCAGTACTTC.

The CDR3 nucleotides are TGCGCCAGCAGCCAAAATGTGCTCCTAGCGGGGGATGAGCAGTTCTTC. This translates into CASSQNVLLAGDEQFF. The rearrangement links TRBV4-3 to TRBJ2-1; 10 bases fit TRBD2. The germline V gene encodes CDR1 LGHNA and CDR2 YSLEER. CDR3 length: 16 amino acids. V trimming: 2 bases; J trimming: 8 bases; junction bases outside the gene matches: 9.

CDR3 loop: CASSALGTGELFF. The CDR3 coding sequence is TGTGCCAGCAGCGCACTGGGGACCGGGGAGCTGTTTTTT. This chain connects TRBV7-3 to TRBJ2-2; D call uncertain. The germline V gene has CDR1 SGHTA and CDR2 FQGTGA. The CDR3 is 13 residues long. Trimming took 5 bases from V and 5 from J, leaving 9 bases between them.

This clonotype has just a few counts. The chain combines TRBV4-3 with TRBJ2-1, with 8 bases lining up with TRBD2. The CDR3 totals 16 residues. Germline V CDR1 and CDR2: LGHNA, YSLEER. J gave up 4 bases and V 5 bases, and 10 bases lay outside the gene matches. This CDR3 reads CASSKTAGTRYNEQFF. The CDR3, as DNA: TGCGCCAGCAGCAAGACTGCCGGGACTAGATACAATGAGCAGTTCTTC.

The CDR3 DNA reads TGTGCCAGCTACTCCACCAACACTGAAGCTTTCTTT. Translation gives CASYSTNTEAFF. This chain connects TRBV12-3 or TRBV12-4 to TRBJ1-1; D unclear. V lost 8 bases and J lost 2, with 9 bases in between. CDR3 size: 12 residues.

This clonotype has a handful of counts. CDR3 amino acids: CASSFGGTGGRDGYTF. CDR3 nucleotides: TGTGCCAGCAGTTTCGGAGGGACAGGGGGTAGGGATGGCTACACCTTC. V is TRBV28 and J is TRBJ1-2, with 11 nucleotides matching TRBD1. Looked up from germline, CDR1 is MDHEN and CDR2 is SYDVKM. The CDR3 length is 16 residues. V lost 3 bases and J lost 6; bases outside the gene matches: 9.

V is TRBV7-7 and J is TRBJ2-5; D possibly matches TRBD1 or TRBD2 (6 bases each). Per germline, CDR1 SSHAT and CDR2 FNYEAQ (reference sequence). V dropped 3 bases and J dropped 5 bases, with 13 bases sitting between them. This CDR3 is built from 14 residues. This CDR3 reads CASSFGGPWETQYF. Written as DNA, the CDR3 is TGTGCCAGCAGCTTTGGGGGGCCCTGGGAGACCCAGTACTTC.

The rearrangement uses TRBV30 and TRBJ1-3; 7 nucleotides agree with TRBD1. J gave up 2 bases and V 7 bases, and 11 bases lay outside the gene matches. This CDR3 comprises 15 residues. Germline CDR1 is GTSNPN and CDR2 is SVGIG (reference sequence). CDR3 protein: CASARGLSAGNTIYF. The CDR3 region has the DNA TGTGCCTCCGCGAGGGGGCTTAGCGCTGGAAACACCATATATTTT.

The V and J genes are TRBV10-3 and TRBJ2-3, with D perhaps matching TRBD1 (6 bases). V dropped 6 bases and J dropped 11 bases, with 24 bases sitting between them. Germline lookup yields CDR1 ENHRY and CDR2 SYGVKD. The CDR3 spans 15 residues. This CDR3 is CAISPTPTNRDGQYF. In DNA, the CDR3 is TGTGCCATCAGCCCTACCCCGACGAACAGGGACGGGCAGTATTTT.

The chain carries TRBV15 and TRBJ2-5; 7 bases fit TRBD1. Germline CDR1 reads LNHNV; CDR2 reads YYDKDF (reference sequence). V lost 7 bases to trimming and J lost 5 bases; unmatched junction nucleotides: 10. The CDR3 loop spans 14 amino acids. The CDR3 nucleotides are TGTGCCACCAAACTTCGACAGGGACGGGAGACCCAGTACTTC. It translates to CATKLRQGRETQYF.

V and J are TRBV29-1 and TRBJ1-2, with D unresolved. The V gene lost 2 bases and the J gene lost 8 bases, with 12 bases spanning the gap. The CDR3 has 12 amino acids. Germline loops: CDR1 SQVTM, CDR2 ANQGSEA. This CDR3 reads CSVELGVRGYTF. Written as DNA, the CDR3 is TGCAGCGTTGAATTGGGCGTGCGGGGCTACACCTTC.

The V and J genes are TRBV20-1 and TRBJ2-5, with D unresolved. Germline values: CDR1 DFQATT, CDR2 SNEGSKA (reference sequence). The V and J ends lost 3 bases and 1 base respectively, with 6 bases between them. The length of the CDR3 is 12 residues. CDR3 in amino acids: CSARGPQETQYF. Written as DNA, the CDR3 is TGCAGTGCTAGGGGCCCCCAAGAGACCCAGTACTTC.

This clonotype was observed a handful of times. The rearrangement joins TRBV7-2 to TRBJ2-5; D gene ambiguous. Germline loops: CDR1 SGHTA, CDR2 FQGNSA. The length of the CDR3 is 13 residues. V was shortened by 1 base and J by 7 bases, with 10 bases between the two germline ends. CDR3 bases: TGTGCCAGCAGCTTAGTTGAGTCTGGGACCCAGTACTTC. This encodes CASSLVESGTQYF.

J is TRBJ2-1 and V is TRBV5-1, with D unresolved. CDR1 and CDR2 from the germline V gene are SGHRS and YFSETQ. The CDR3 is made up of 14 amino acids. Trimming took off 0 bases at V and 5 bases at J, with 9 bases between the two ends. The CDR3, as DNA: TGCGCCAGCAGCTTGGGACCGGATCACAATGAGCAGTTCTTC. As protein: CASSLGPDHNEQFF.

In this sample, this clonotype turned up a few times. CDR3 in amino acids: CASSPSSGYEQYV. The CDR3 DNA reads as TGTGCCAGCAGCCCCTCTAGCGGCTACGAGCAGTACGTC. The chain carries TRBV12-3 or TRBV12-4 and TRBJ2-7, with 7 bases identical to TRBD2. V trimming: 6 bases; J trimming: 3 bases; junction bases outside the gene matches: 5. This CDR3 spans 13 amino acids.

In DNA form, the CDR3 reads TGTGCCAGCAGTCGTACCCAGGAGGGTCTCTACGAGCAGTACGTC. Translated, it gives CASSRTQEGLYEQYV. The chain couples TRBV2 to TRBJ2-7; a possible D gene is TRBD2 (6 bases). Germline-derived CDR1 and CDR2 are SNHLY and FYNNEI. This CDR3 region has 15 residues. The V and J ends lost 5 bases and 3 bases respectively, with 17 bases between them.

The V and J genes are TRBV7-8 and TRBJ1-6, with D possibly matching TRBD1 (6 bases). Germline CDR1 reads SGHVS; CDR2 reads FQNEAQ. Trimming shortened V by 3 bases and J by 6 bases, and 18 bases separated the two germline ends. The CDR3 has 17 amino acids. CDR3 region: CASSLSPRQASNSPLHF. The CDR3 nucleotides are TGTGCCAGCAGCTTGTCCCCCCGACAGGCTTCTAATTCACCCCTCCACTTT.